The 25 T cell receptor beta chains below were found in one sample sequenced in a study of cytomegalovirus exposure and HLA in healthy donors. The PCR had 60 Vbeta and 13 Jbeta primers. Assay used: immunoSEQ multiplex PCR; TCRdb lists only in-frame clones, some missing. The table has 100,000 to 150,000 clones, about 78% seen once. Source material: PBMCs. The receptor source for this set is a young man in good health and CMV-seronegative.

The chain employs TRBV4-1 and TRBJ2-7; 7 bases line up with TRBD2. In germline, CDR1 is MGHRA, CDR2 YSYEKL. The CDR3 loop spans 14 amino acids. The V and J ends lost 4 bases and 7 bases, in that order; junction bases with no gene match: 10. The CDR3 DNA reads as TGCGCCAGCAGCCTGGGGAGGGGTCTACCTGAGCAGTACTTC. Protein sequence: CASSLGRGLPEQYF.

V usage is TRBV5-6 and J usage is TRBJ2-7; 8 bases match TRBD1. CDR1 SGHDT and CDR2 YYEEEE come from the germline V gene. The ends lost 4 bases at V and 2 bases at J; junction bases unmatched: 11. CDR3 length equals 16 residues. This CDR3 reads CASSKDRQGLAYEQYF. As DNA, the CDR3 is TGTGCCAGCAGCAAAGATAGACAGGGGTTGGCCTACGAGCAGTACTTC.

Only a few counts were recorded for this clone. This sequence joins TRBV5-3 and TRBJ1-6, with D perhaps TRBD1 (6 bases). TRBV5-3 is an ORF; its function is uncertain. V dropped 1 base and J dropped 8 bases, with 19 bases sitting between them. CDR3 size: 17 residues. The DNA of the CDR3 is TGTGCCAGAAGCTTGAATTGTGGGAGGGGGGCGGATTCACCCCTCCACTTT. Translated, it gives CARSLNCGRGADSPLHF.

In this sample, this clone turned up a few times. The chain combines TRBV29-1 with TRBJ2-4, with TRBD1 as a possible D gene (6 bases). Trimming removed 4 bases at V and 6 bases at J, with 10 bases between. The CDR3 is made up of 12 amino acids. Germline CDR1 is SQVTM and CDR2 is ANQGSEA. CDR3: CSVVSGANIQYF. In nucleotides, the CDR3 is TGCAGCGTTGTCTCAGGGGCAAACATTCAGTACTTC.

This rearrangement joins TRBV18 to TRBJ2-7; the match to TRBD1 covers 7 bases. The CDR3 is 12 amino acids. Unmatched junction bases numbered 4, after V lost 5 bases and J lost 6 bases. Germline V gene lookup returns CDR1 KGHSH and CDR2 LQKENI. CDR3 nucleotide sequence: TGTGCCAGCTCAACCCGGGACAGCGAGCAGTACTTC. Protein sequence: CASSTRDSEQYF.

This sequence joins TRBV10-2 and TRBJ1-4; tentatively, D is TRBD1 (6 bases). V was trimmed by 4 bases and J by 3 bases, leaving 12 bases between them. The CDR3 is made up of 15 amino acids. In germline, CDR1 is WSHSY, CDR2 SAAADI. For the CDR3, the DNA is TGCGCCAGCAGTGCAAGGGGGAAGTCTAATGAAAAACTGTTTTTT. Protein: CASSARGKSNEKLFF.

The chain recombines TRBV10-3 with TRBJ2-1, with 12 bases aligning to TRBD2. J lost 7 bases, V lost 5 bases, and 0 bases had no gene match. Germline V gene data show CDR1 as ENHRY and CDR2 as SYGVKD. The CDR3 length is 13 residues. The CDR3, as DNA: TGTGCCATCAGTCTAGCGGGGGGGAATGAGCAGTTCTTC. Translated, it gives CAISLAGGNEQFF.

The chain joins TRBV15 to TRBJ2-5, with 7 bases fitting TRBD2. Trimming at V came to 5 bases and at J to 4 bases, leaving 10 bases not matched to a gene. The CDR3 covers 15 residues. CDR1 is LNHNV, CDR2 YYDKDF, per germline (reference sequence). CDR3 in DNA: TGTGCCACCAGCTCAGGTCGGAGGGAGGGAGAGACCCAGTACTTC. Translated, it gives CATSSGRREGETQYF.

The chain is built from TRBV5-4 and TRBJ1-1, with D unresolved. Deletions cut 2 bases from V and 2 bases from J, with 4 bases between. CDR1 SGHNT and CDR2 YYREEE come from the germline V gene (reference sequence). The CDR3 has 12 amino acids. The CDR3 is CASSFLNTEAFF. CDR3 DNA: TGTGCCAGCAGCTTTCTAAACACTGAAGCTTTCTTT.

This chain joins TRBV30 and TRBJ1-5; 7 bases align to TRBD1. The CDR3 is made up of 13 amino acids. Losses at the gene ends were 5 bases for V and 6 bases for J; bases not matched to a gene: 7. Looked up from germline, CDR1 is GTSNPN and CDR2 is SVGIG (reference sequence). The CDR3 spells CAWGQVVGQPQHF. The DNA for the CDR3 is TGTGCCTGGGGACAGGTTGTGGGTCAGCCCCAGCATTTT.

The rearrangement uses TRBV29-1 and TRBJ2-5; 11 bases are a match to TRBD2. V trimming: 7 bases; J trimming: 3 bases; junction bases outside the gene matches: 4. The CDR3 covers 13 residues. Germline-derived CDR1 and CDR2 are SQVTM and ANQGSEA. This CDR3 is CSAPGLAEETQYF. Written as DNA, the CDR3 is TGCAGCGCACCGGGACTAGCGGAAGAGACCCAGTACTTC. Using reference TRBV29-1 and TRBJ2-5 for the parts outside the CDR3, the full variable domain is SAVISQKPSRDICQRGTSLTIQCQVDSQVTMMFWYRQQPGQSLTLIATANQGSEATYESGFVIDKFPISRPNLTFSTLTVSNMSPEDSSIYLCSAPGLAEETQYFGPGTRLLVL.

The chain employs TRBV7-2 and TRBJ2-3; TRBD1 aligns across 7 bases. The CDR3 sequence is 14 residues long. Germline V gene sequence: CDR1 SGHTA, CDR2 FQGNSA. V trimming: 5 bases; J trimming: 2 bases; junction bases outside the gene matches: 4. CDR3 DNA: TGTGCCAGCAGCAGACAGGGATACACAGATACGCAGTATTTT. Amino acids: CASSRQGYTDTQYF.

The chain uses TRBV4-2 and TRBJ1-1; D might be TRBD1 (6 bases). Germline lookup yields CDR1 LGHNA and CDR2 YNFKEQ. This CDR3 contains 12 residues. The ends were cut back, 3 bases at V and 7 bases at J, with 9 bases in the middle. The CDR3 DNA is TGTGCCAGCAGCCAGGGGGCGATTGAAGCTTTCTTT. Protein product: CASSQGAIEAFF.

This clone was seen only a few times. This chain uses TRBV6-6 with TRBJ2-3; the match to TRBD1 covers 7 bases. V was clipped by 6 bases and J by 0 bases; unmatched bases: 6. Germline CDR1 and CDR2: MNHNY and SVGAGI (reference sequence). The length of the CDR3 is 15 residues. CDR3 nucleotides: TGTGCCAGCAGCGACAGGGTCGAAAGCACAGATACGCAGTATTTT. Translated, it gives CASSDRVESTDTQYF.

This chain links TRBV6-1 with TRBJ1-1, with TRBD1 matching over 9 bases. Trimming removed 6 bases from V and 3 bases from J; junction bases left unmatched: 5. This CDR3 spans 14 amino acids. The germline gives CDR1 MNHNS, CDR2 SASEGT. CDR3: CASRGTGWHTEAFF. The CDR3 DNA is TGTGCCAGCAGGGGGACAGGGTGGCACACTGAAGCTTTCTTT.

The table lists this clone with a few counts. The rearrangement uses TRBV4-2 and TRBJ2-2; TRBD1 matches at 8 bases. This CDR3 has 21 amino acids. Germline lookup yields CDR1 LGHNA and CDR2 YNFKEQ. The V gene end was trimmed by 0 bases and the J gene end by 3 bases; junction bases not matched to a gene: 18. DNA for the CDR3: TGTGCCAGCAGCCAAGACAGGAAAGGGCCCATCGGGACAGGAGACACCGGGGAGCTGTTTTTT. Its protein product is CASSQDRKGPIGTGDTGELFF.

In DNA, the CDR3 is TGTGCCTGGAGTGTAAGCAGGGGAAATGAAAAACTGTTTTTT. Amino acid sequence: CAWSVSRGNEKLFF. The genes are TRBV30 and TRBJ1-4; the D gene is possibly TRBD1 (6 bases). This CDR3 spans 14 amino acids. Germline values: CDR1 GTSNPN, CDR2 SVGIG (reference sequence). Trimming took off 0 bases at V and 5 bases at J, with 10 bases between the two ends.

This chain uses TRBV2 with TRBJ2-5; 13 bases align to TRBD2. J gave up 7 bases and V 4 bases, and 3 bases lay outside the gene matches. The CDR3 spans 14 residues. Germline assignment: CDR1 SNHLY and CDR2 FYNNEI. This chain's CDR3 is CASSGLAGGRTQYF. The CDR3 DNA is TGTGCCAGCAGTGGACTAGCGGGGGGCCGGACCCAGTACTTC.

The chain employs TRBV11-3 and TRBJ2-1; 8 nucleotides match TRBD1. The V segment lost 5 bases and the J segment 8 bases; nucleotides outside the gene matches: 5. CDR1 SGHNT and CDR2 YENEEA come from the germline V gene. The CDR3 covers 13 residues. The DNA of the CDR3 is TGTGCCAGCAGCAGCGGACAGGGTTATGAGCAGTTCTTC. Amino acids: CASSSGQGYEQFF.

The table lists this clone with a few counts. V is TRBV19 and J is TRBJ1-2, with a tentative D call TRBD1 (6 bases). The V end was cut by 5 bases, the J end by 4 bases, with 14 bases between. Germline V lookup: CDR1 LNHDA, CDR2 SQIVND (reference sequence). The CDR3 runs to 14 residues. The CDR3 region is CASSSQDSFYGYTF. The CDR3 DNA follows: TGTGCCAGTAGTTCTCAGGACAGCTTCTATGGCTACACCTTC. The whole variable domain, remainder taken from reference TRBV19 and TRBJ1-2, is DGGITQSPKYLFRKEGQNVTLSCEQNLNHDAMYWYRQDPGQGLRLIYYSQIVNDFQKGDIAEGYSVSREKKESFPLTVTSAQKNPTAFYLCASSSQDSFYGYTFGSGTRLTVV.

The chain joins TRBV5-1 to TRBJ1-6; D is perhaps TRBD1 (5 bases). V lost 1 base and J lost 9, with 17 bases in between. Germline CDR1 SGHRS, CDR2 YFSETQ. This CDR3 is built from 16 residues. CDR3 coding DNA: TGCGCCAGCAGCTTGTATAGTCGGCAGGGAGGTTCACCCCTCCACTTT. It codes for CASSLYSRQGGSPLHF.

The chain carries TRBV10-3 and TRBJ1-1; D is undetermined. CDR1 and CDR2 (germline): ENHRY, SYGVKD. CDR3 length: 13 amino acids. The V and J ends lost 6 bases and 0 bases respectively, with 8 bases between them. DNA for the CDR3: TGTGCCATCAGAGATGGAGTGAACACTGAAGCTTTCTTT. Translated: CAIRDGVNTEAFF.

DNA of the CDR3: TGCGCCAGCAGCTTTACAGCTAATGAAAAACTGTTTTTT. It encodes CASSFTANEKLFF. The V and J genes are TRBV5-1 and TRBJ1-4; D unclear. Germline V gene sequence: CDR1 SGHRS, CDR2 YFSETQ. V was pared by 2 bases and J by 3 bases, with 5 bases between. CDR3 length: 13 amino acids. Looking up the rest from reference TRBV5-1 and TRBJ1-4 gives the full variable domain: KAGVTQTPRYLIKTRGQQVTLSCSPISGHRSVSWYQQTPGQGLQFLFEYFSETQRNKGNFPGRFSGRQFSNSRSEMNVSTLELGDSALYLCASSFTANEKLFFGSGTQLSVL.

The rearrangement uses TRBV7-9 and TRBJ1-6; TRBD1 matches 10 bases. Germline V gives CDR1 SEHNR, CDR2 FQNEAQ (reference sequence). Trimming cost V 3 bases and J 10 bases; bases outside gene matches: 6. The CDR3 extends over 15 amino acids. CDR3 in amino acids: CASSLDRGFRSPLHF. As DNA, the CDR3 is TGTGCCAGCAGCTTGGACAGGGGGTTTCGATCACCCCTCCACTTT. Together with reference TRBV7-9 and TRBJ1-6, the CDR3 gives the full variable domain: DTGVSQNPRHKITKRGQNVTFRCDPISEHNRLYWYRQTLGQGPEFLTYFQNEAQLEKSRLLSDRFSAERPKGSFSTLEIQRTEQGDSAMYLCASSLDRGFRSPLHFGNGTRLTVT.

This clone has just one count. The chain uses TRBV5-1 and TRBJ2-2; 13 positions match TRBD2. The CDR3 has 16 residues. V lost 4 bases to trimming and J lost 7 bases; unmatched junction nucleotides: 7. Per germline, CDR1 SGHRS and CDR2 YFSETQ. CDR3 coding DNA: TGCGCCAGCAGCGGAACTAGCGGGGGGGCCGGCGGGGAGCTGTTTTTT. This encodes CASSGTSGGAGGELFF.